This T cell receptor beta chain was recovered during a study of OX40 agonist ivuxolimab in advanced cancers. Across the whole study: While on treatment, patients had intravenous ivuxolimab at 0.01 to 10 mg/kg every 2 weeks. The study, taken as a whole, reports: At 0.1-3.0 mg/kg, partial responders had clonal expansion among the lowest observed. Within 6 weeks, CD4+ and CD8+ blood T cells expanded clonally at 0.1 to 3.0 mg/kg.

TCRdb's table, derived via immunoSEQ multiplex PCR, lists solely in-frame clones and lacks some. The sample comprises 65,000 or so clones, roughly 80% of which are singletons, and just under 5% rests with the top ten. As for this clone: The antigen is undetermined.

Patients were excluded for autoimmune disease history or systemic immunosuppression. The V end lost 1 base, the J end lost 7 bases, and 12 bases lay between the germline ends. The germline gives CDR1 SGHRS, CDR2 YFSETQ. The CDR3 has 15 residues. The sample was CD4+ or CD8+ T cells sorted from blood, taken in a trial of the OX40 agonist ivuxolimab. The TCR was taken from an adult with an advanced solid tumor such as melanoma, head and neck, liver or kidney cancer. The V and J genes are TRBV5-1 and TRBJ1-6; tentative D call: TRBD1 (6 bases). CDR3: CASSLTGIQNSPLHF. CDR3 sequence (DNA): TGCGCCAGCAGCTTGACAGGGATTCAGAATTCACCCCTCCACTTT.